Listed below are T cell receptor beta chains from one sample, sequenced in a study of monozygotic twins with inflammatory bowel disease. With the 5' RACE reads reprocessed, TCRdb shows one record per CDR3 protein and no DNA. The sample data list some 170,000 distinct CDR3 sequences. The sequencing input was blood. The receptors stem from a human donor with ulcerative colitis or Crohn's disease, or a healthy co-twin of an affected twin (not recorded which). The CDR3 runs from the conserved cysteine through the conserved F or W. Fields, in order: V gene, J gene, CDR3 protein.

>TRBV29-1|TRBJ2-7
CSVDFREEVYEQYF
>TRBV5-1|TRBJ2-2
CASSWRVTGELFF
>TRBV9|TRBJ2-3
CASSVLAGEVGTDTQYF
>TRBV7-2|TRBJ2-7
CASSLGLAGQSYEQYF
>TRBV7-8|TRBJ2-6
CASSSRGSRIGANVLTF
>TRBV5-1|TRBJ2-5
CASSLSLGGSQETQYF
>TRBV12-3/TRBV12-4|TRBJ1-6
CATSGEQNSPLHF
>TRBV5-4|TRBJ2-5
CASSLDPGDGQETQYF
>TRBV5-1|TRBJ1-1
CASSPQVGQKRTEAFF
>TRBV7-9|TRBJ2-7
CASSTTTHYEQYF
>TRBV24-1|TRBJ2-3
CATSDAGQGATDTQYF
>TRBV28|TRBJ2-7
CASRGQGSSYEQYF
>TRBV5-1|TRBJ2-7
CASSLAEWTEPLGEQYF
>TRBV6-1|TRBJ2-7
CASRSWEDYAYEQYF
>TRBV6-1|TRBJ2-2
CASSPMRGRTGELFF
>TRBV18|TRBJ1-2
CASSPYGTEYGYTF
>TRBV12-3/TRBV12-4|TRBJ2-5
CASSTSTGETQYF
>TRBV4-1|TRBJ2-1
CASSQDVGITSYNEQFF
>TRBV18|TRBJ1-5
CASSPGGGNQPQHF
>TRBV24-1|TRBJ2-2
CATSALNTGELFF
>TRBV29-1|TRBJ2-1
CSVARAYNEQFF
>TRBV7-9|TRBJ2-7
CASSLARDSYEQYF
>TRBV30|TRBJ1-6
CAWSVGYNSPLHF
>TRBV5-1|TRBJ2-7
CASSATPGQGAYEQYF
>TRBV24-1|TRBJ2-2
CATSVEWSTGELFF
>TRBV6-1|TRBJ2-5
CASSRGTAQETQYF
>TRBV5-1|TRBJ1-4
CASRSSGTGVEKLFF
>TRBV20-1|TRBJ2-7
CSAFFGQGNEQYF
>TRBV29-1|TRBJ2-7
CSVAIPYEQYF
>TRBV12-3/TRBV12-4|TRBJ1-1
CASSLRSPGVTEAFF
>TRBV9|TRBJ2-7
CASSVDNRGHWNEQYF
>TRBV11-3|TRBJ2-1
CASSHQDRGLEQFF
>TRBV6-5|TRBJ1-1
CASSFSSGQRNTEAFF
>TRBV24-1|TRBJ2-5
CATSVDGKQETQYF
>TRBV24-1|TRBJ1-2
CATSHPGQGSYGYTF
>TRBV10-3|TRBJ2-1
CAISAPLFDLNAYNEQFF
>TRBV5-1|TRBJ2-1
CASTGGGGYNEQFF
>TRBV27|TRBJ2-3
CASSTRGRTDTQYF
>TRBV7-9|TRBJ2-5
CASSLGMRLETQYF
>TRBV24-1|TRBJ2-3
CATSDRGQGGLRTDTQYF
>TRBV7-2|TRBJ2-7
CASSPRTRAYEQYF
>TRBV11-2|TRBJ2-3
CASSLIGDTQYF
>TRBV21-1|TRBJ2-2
CASSAPPDPNTGELFF
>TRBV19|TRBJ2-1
CASSRLYNEQFF
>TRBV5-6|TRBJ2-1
CASSLISGSGSYNEQFF
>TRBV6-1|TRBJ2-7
CASSLFGSSYEQYF
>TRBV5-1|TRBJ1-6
CASSLGTGANSPLHF
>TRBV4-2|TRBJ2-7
CASSQDRGEGYEQYF
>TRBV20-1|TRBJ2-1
CSASTSLAGGSIRYNEQFF
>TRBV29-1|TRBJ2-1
CSVNSGRGNEQFF
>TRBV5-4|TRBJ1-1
CASSWDVNTEAFF
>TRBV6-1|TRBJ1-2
CASSEPGAYSNYGYTF
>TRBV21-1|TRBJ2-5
CASSKGLDCRGPQYF
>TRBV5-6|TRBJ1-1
CASSFTKRPEAFF
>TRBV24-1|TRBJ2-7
CATSRGPPTYEQYF
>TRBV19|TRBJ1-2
CASSVEHRASYGYTF
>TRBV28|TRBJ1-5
CASRYPGPSGPQHF
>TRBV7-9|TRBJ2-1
CASSLEFRNEQFF
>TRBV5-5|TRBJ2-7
CASSLGLAGSRYF
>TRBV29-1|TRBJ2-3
CSVVYDREIFSTDTQYF